This T cell receptor (beta chain) was identified during a study of response to subunit inactivated influenza vaccine. Study observations and caveats: It was the authors' suggestion that each seasonal influenza vaccination recruits few new T cells.

With respect to this clonotype: Its antigen remains unknown.

Per the germline V gene, CDR1 is MNHEY and CDR2 is SMNVEV (reference sequence). This CDR3 has 14 residues. Trimming pared 2 bases from V and 6 bases from J, leaving 14 bases between. Each CDR3 protein gets one entry after TCRdb re-called the RT-PCR reads with MiXCR. The table shows around 520,000 distinct CDR3 sequences, with 10% to 15% occurring only once. The receptor's source is a man over 45 who received an inactivated influenza vaccine. The material was PBMCs from blood, obtained on the day of vaccination. This chain uses TRBV27 with TRBJ2-7; D unclear. In nucleotides, the CDR3 is TGTGCCAGCAGTTTAGAGTGGAGTACATCCGAGCAGTACTTC. It translates to CASSLEWSTSEQYF.